This passage covers 18 T cell receptor beta chains from one sample sequenced in a study of technical replicates of blood from a handful of donors. Measured with immunoSEQ multiplex PCR; TCRdb has only the in-frame clones, and not every one. The sample lists about 94,000 clones, more than 90% seen once, with 0.2% to 0.25% in the top ten. What was sequenced was T cells isolated from PBMCs. The receptor source for this set is a human donor in good health.

In its sample, this clone was seen once. The chain couples TRBV2 to TRBJ2-1; maybe TRBD1 (5 bases). Trimming stripped 4 bases from V and 0 bases from J, with 10 bases between. The germline gives CDR1 SNHLY, CDR2 FYNNEI. The length of the CDR3 is 15 residues. The CDR3 region has the DNA TGTGCCAGCAGTGCACAGGTGAGCTCCTACAATGAGCAGTTCTTC. Protein product: CASSAQVSSYNEQFF.

The chain joins TRBV11-3 to TRBJ2-7, with TRBD1 as a possible D gene (6 bases). The CDR3 has 12 residues. CDR1 and CDR2 (germline): SGHNT, YENEEA. Trimming took off 9 bases at V and 0 bases at J, with 9 bases between the two ends. CDR3 in DNA: TGTGCCAGTCAGGGGATCTCCTACGAGCAGTACTTC. Residues: CASQGISYEQYF.

This clone was counted between two and nine times. This sequence joins TRBV7-8 and TRBJ1-5, with a weak D call TRBD1 (5 bases). The CDR3 is 13 amino acids. The V end was cut by 4 bases, the J end by 13 bases, with 17 bases between. Germline-derived CDR1 and CDR2 are SGHVS and FQNEAQ. The CDR3 DNA reads TGTGCCAGCAGCTCTGCGAGAGACAGATCTCAGCATTTT. Its protein is CASSSARDRSQHF.

The chain links TRBV2 to TRBJ2-3; 8 positions match TRBD2. The CDR3 runs to 17 residues. CDR1 and CDR2 (germline): SNHLY, FYNNEI. The trim removed 5 bases at V and 2 bases at J, leaving 12 bases unmatched. The CDR3 is CASSIRTSRDTTDTQYF. The CDR3 DNA sequence: TGTGCCAGCAGTATTCGGACTAGCCGAGATACCACAGATACGCAGTATTTT.

The V gene is TRBV27, the J gene TRBJ2-5; 11 bases match TRBD2. The V gene end was trimmed by 3 bases and the J gene end by 1 base; junction bases not matched to a gene: 16. Germline values: CDR1 MNHEY, CDR2 SMNVEV (reference sequence). The CDR3 contains 20 residues. Here the CDR3 DNA reads TGTGCCAGCAGTTTTGTCGGGACTAGCGGATTGTTTAAACCCCAAGAGACCCAGTACTTC. The encoded protein is CASSFVGTSGLFKPQETQYF.

The CDR3 nucleotides read TGTGCCAGCAGCGGGGGCGGGGGCTCTGACTACGAGCAGTACTTC. Residues: CASSGGGGSDYEQYF. V is TRBV5-4 and J is TRBJ2-7; TRBD2 might be the D (7 bases). CDR3 size: 15 residues. The germline V gene encodes CDR1 SGHNT and CDR2 YYREEE (reference sequence). Trimming left V 4 bases short and J 3 bases short, with 17 bases between.

This chain connects TRBV9 to TRBJ2-1; 8 bases agree with TRBD2. Trimming cost V 0 bases and J 5 bases; bases outside gene matches: 4. This CDR3 has 15 amino acids. Germline V lookup: CDR1 SGDLS, CDR2 YYNGEE. The CDR3 is CASSVAGGADNEQFF. The CDR3 DNA sequence: TGTGCCAGCAGCGTAGCGGGGGGGGCCGACAATGAGCAGTTCTTC.

The chain has TRBV5-1 and TRBJ2-2; 8 bases line up with TRBD1. CDR3 length: 15 amino acids. J gave up 1 base and V 5 bases, and 4 bases lay outside the gene matches. Germline V CDR1 and CDR2: SGHRS, YFSETQ. The CDR3 loop reads CASRPGTGNTGELFF. Written as DNA, the CDR3 is TGCGCCAGCAGGCCCGGGACAGGGAACACCGGGGAGCTGTTTTTT.

This clone occurred once. This chain uses TRBV7-3 with TRBJ2-4; TRBD2 aligns across 11 bases. Unmatched junction bases numbered 10, after V lost 2 bases and J lost 4 bases. Per the germline V gene, CDR1 is SGHTA and CDR2 is FQGTGA. The CDR3 sequence is 18 residues long. The CDR3 nucleotides are TGTGCCAGCAGCTTAGGGCTAGCGGGGGGAGGAATGAAAAACATTCAGTACTTC. This encodes CASSLGLAGGGMKNIQYF. Based on the CDR3 plus reference TRBV7-3 and TRBJ2-4, the full variable domain is GAGVSQTPSNKVTEKGKYVELRCDPISGHTALYWYRQSLGQGPEFLIYFQGTGAADDSGLPNDRFFAVRPEGSVSTLKIQRTERGDSAVYLCASSLGLAGGGMKNIQYFGAGTRLSVL.

This chain connects TRBV5-5 to TRBJ1-5, with D possibly TRBD1 on 5 matching bases. V dropped 2 bases and J dropped 1 base, with 13 bases sitting between them. This CDR3 comprises 16 residues. Germline values: CDR1 SGHKS, CDR2 YYEKEE (reference sequence). CDR3 in DNA: TGTGCCAGCAGCTTCTTTGGGGCAGGGAGCAATCAGCCCCAGCATTTT. Amino acid sequence: CASSFFGAGSNQPQHF.

The chain links TRBV29-1 to TRBJ1-2; D is undetermined. CDR1 SQVTM and CDR2 ANQGSEA come from the germline V gene. The V end lost 4 bases, the J end lost 8 bases, and 5 bases lay between the germline ends. The CDR3 has 9 residues. The DNA of the CDR3 is TGCAGCGTTGTTGAGGGCTACACCTTC. It specifies CSVVEGYTF. The whole variable domain, remainder taken from reference TRBV29-1 and TRBJ1-2, is SAVISQKPSRDICQRGTSLTIQCQVDSQVTMMFWYRQQPGQSLTLIATANQGSEATYESGFVIDKFPISRPNLTFSTLTVSNMSPEDSSIYLCSVVEGYTFGSGTRLTVV.

This rearrangement joins TRBV30 to TRBJ1-2; no clear D gene. This CDR3 is built from 12 residues. Trimming took off 0 bases at V and 7 bases at J, with 9 bases between the two ends. Germline assignment: CDR1 GTSNPN and CDR2 SVGIG (reference sequence). CDR3 region: CAWSVSSRGYTF. The DNA of the CDR3 is TGTGCCTGGAGTGTATCTTCGCGTGGCTACACCTTC.

This chain links TRBV7-2 with TRBJ2-1; 10 bases are shared with TRBD2. V lost 1 base to trimming and J lost 8 bases; unmatched junction nucleotides: 5. This CDR3 is 15 amino acids long. Germline V lookup: CDR1 SGHTA, CDR2 FQGNSA. This CDR3 is CASSLEAGGPYEQFF. In DNA, the CDR3 is TGTGCCAGCAGCTTAGAAGCGGGAGGGCCATATGAGCAGTTCTTC.

CDR3 coding DNA: TGTGCCAGCAGTTTTGGACAGGGAACCTACGAGCAGTACTTC. Residues: CASSFGQGTYEQYF. The V call is TRBV25-1, the J call TRBJ2-7; TRBD1 matches at 8 bases. The germline V gene encodes CDR1 MGHDK and CDR2 SYGVNS. After removal of 5 bases from V and 2 bases from J, the junction contained 5 bases not matched to a gene. This CDR3 comprises 14 residues.

The chain joins TRBV28 to TRBJ2-1, with TRBD1 as a possible D gene (8 bases). CDR1 and CDR2 (germline): MDHEN, SYDVKM. The CDR3 extends over 19 amino acids. V lost 5 bases and J lost 4, with 27 bases in between. As DNA, the CDR3 is TGTGCCAGCAGTACTACCAGGGGGCTTACTAGCGCCCTATACAATGAGCAGTTCTTC. Translated: CASSTTRGLTSALYNEQFF.

The chain carries TRBV7-6 and TRBJ2-1; TRBD2 matches 8 bases. This CDR3 spans 17 amino acids. The ends lost 6 bases at V and 7 bases at J; junction bases unmatched: 17. Germline-derived CDR1 and CDR2 are SGHVS and FNYEAQ. The CDR3 here is CASSTPFLAGKVNEQFF. CDR3 DNA: TGTGCCAGCAGTACTCCCTTTTTAGCGGGAAAAGTTAATGAGCAGTTCTTC.

This chain connects TRBV6-5 to TRBJ2-7, with 11 bases aligning to TRBD2. The CDR3 sequence is 16 residues long. J was trimmed by 4 bases and V by 2 bases; bases with no gene match: 7. Per the germline V gene, CDR1 is MNHEY and CDR2 is SVGAGI. In DNA form, the CDR3 reads TGTGCCAGCAGTTACCACGGGACTAGCGGACTTTACGAGCAGTACTTC. This encodes CASSYHGTSGLYEQYF.

The V and J genes are TRBV19 and TRBJ1-2; D unclear. Germline V gene lookup returns CDR1 LNHDA and CDR2 SQIVND (reference sequence). The CDR3 loop spans 16 amino acids. V lost 4 bases, J lost 5 bases, and 20 bases lay in between. The CDR3 here is CASSTSAMEATYGYTF. The CDR3 bases are TGTGCCAGTAGTACCTCCGCCATGGAGGCTACGTATGGCTACACCTTC.